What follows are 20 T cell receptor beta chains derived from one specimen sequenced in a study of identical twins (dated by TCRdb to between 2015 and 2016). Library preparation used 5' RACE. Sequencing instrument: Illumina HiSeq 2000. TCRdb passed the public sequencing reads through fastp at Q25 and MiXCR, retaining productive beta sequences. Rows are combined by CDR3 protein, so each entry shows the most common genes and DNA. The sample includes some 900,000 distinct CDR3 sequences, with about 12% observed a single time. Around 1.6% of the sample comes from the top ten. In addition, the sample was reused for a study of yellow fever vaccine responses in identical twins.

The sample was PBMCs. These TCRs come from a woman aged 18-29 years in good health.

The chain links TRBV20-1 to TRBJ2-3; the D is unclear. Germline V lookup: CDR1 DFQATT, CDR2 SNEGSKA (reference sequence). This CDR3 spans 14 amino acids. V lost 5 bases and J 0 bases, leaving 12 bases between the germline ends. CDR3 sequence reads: CSAGTRTSTDTQYF. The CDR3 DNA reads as TGCAGTGCTGGAACTCGGACCAGCACAGATACGCAGTATTTT.

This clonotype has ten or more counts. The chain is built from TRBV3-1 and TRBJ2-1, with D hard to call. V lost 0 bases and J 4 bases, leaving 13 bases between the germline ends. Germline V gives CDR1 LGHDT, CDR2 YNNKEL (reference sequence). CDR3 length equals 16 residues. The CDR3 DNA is TGTGCCAGCAGCCAAGAAGGTAGGGTTCGGTACAATGAGCAGTTCTTC. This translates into CASSQEGRVRYNEQFF.

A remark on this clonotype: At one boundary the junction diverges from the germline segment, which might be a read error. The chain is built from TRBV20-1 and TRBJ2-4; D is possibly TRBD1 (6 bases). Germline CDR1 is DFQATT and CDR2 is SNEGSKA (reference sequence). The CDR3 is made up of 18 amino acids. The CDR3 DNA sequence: TGCAGTGCTTCATCTCCCCTTGGGGGCCCCGTAGCCAAAAACGTTCAGTACTTC. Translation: CSASSPLGGPVAKNVQYF.

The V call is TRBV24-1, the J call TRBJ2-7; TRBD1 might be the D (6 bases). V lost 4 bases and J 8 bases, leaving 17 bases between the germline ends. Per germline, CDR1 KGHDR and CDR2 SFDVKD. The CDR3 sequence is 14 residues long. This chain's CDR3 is CATSDRRGRGQQYF. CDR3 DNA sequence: TGTGCCACCAGTGACCGCCGCGGCAGGGGTCAGCAGTACTTC.

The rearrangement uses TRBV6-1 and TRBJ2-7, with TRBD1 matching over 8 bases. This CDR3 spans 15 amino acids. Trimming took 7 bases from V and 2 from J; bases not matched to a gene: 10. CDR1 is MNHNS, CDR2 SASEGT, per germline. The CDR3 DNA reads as TGTGCCAGCAAACCGGACAGGGTCAATACCTACGAGCAGTACTTC. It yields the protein CASKPDRVNTYEQYF.

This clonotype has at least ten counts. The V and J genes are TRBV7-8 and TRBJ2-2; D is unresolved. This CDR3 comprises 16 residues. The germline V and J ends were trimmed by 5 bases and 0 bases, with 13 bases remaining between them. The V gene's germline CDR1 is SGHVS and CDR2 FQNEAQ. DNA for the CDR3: TGTGCCAGCAGCCCAAGGACGGATCCGAACACCGGGGAGCTGTTTTTT. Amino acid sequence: CASSPRTDPNTGELFF.

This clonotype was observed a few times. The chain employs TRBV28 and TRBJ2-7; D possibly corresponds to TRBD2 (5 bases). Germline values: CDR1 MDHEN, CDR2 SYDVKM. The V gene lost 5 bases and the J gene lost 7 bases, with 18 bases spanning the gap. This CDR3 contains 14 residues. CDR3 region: CASSPAGLTPEQYV. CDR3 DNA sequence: TGTGCCAGCAGTCCCGCGGGCCTAACTCCAGAGCAGTACGTC.

In nucleotides, the CDR3 is TGTGCCAGCAGTTTACCAGCGGGGTCCTCTGGGGCCAACGTCCTGACTTTC. Its protein is CASSLPAGSSGANVLTF. The gene calls are TRBV12-3 or TRBV12-4 and TRBJ2-6; 7 bases are shared with TRBD2. With V trimmed by 2 bases and J by 0 bases, 4 bases remained unmatched. CDR3 length: 17 residues.

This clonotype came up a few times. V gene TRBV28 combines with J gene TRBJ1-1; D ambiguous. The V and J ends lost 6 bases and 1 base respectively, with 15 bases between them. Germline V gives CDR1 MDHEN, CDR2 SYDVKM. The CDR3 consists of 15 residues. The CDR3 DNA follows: TGTGCCAGCAGCCTCCCACGACTGACGAACACTGAAGCTTTCTTT. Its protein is CASSLPRLTNTEAFF.

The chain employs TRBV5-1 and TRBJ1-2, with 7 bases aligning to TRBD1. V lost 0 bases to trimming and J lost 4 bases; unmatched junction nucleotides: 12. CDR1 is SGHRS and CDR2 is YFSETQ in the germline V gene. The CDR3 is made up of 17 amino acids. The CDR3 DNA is TGCGCCAGCAGCTTGGAGGGGGCGCAACGGTGGGCCTATGGCTACACCTTC. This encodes CASSLEGAQRWAYGYTF.

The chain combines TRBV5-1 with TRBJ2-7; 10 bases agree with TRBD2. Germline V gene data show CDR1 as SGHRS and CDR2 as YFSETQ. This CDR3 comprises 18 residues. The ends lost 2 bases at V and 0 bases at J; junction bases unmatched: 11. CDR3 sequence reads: CASSLSLAGASNSYEQYF. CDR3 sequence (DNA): TGCGCCAGCAGCTTAAGTCTAGCGGGAGCGTCAAACTCCTACGAGCAGTACTTC.

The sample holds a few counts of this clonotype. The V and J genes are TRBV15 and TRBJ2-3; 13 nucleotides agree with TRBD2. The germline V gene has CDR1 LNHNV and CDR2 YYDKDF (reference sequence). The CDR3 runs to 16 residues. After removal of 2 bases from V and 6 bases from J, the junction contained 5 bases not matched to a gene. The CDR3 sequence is CATSRSGLAGADTQYF. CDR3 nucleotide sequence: TGTGCCACCAGCAGATCCGGACTAGCGGGGGCGGATACGCAGTATTTT.

CDR3 loop: CASREEKTGTNEQYF. CDR3 DNA: TGTGCCAGCCGAGAAGAGAAAACGGGAACAAACGAGCAGTACTTC. The chain is built from TRBV28 and TRBJ2-7; D might be TRBD2 (5 bases). This CDR3 has 15 amino acids. V was shortened by 8 bases and J by 5 bases, with 22 bases between the two germline ends. The germline gives CDR1 MDHEN, CDR2 SYDVKM.

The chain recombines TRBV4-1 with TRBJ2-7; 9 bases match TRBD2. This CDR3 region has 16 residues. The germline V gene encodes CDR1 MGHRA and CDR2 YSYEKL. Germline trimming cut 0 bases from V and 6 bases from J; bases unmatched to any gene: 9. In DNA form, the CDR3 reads TGCGCCAGCAGCCAAGATGGGGGACTAGCTTTCCGCGAGCAGTACTTC. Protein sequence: CASSQDGGLAFREQYF.

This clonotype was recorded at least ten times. CDR3 protein: CASSSPVRGQMSDTQYF. The CDR3 DNA sequence: TGTGCCAGCAGTTCACCCGTCAGGGGGCAAATGTCAGATACGCAGTATTTT. The V gene is TRBV12-3 or TRBV12-4, the J gene TRBJ2-3; 8 nucleotides match TRBD1. The junction had 13 bases not matched to a gene; V was cut back by 4 bases and J by 4 bases. The CDR3 consists of 17 residues.

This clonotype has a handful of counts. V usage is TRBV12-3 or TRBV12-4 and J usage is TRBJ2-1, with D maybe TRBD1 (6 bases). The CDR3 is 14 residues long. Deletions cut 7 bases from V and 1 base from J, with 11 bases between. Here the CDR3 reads CASKGTLSYNEQFF. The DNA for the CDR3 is TGTGCCAGCAAAGGGACATTGTCCTACAATGAGCAGTTCTTC.

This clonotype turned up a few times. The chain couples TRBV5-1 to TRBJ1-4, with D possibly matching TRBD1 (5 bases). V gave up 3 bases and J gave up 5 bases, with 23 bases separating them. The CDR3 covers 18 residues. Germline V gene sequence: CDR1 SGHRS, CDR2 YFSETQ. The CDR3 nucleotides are TGCGCCAGCAGCTGGGACTGGACGGAATCATACGTCAATGAAAAACTGTTTTTT. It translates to CASSWDWTESYVNEKLFF.

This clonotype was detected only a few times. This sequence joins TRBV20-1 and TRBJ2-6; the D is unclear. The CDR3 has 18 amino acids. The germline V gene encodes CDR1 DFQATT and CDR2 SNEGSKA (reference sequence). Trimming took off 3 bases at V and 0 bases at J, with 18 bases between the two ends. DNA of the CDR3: TGCAGTGCTAGGGACCGAACCCCCGGACGCTCTGGGGCCAACGTCCTGACTTTC. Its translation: CSARDRTPGRSGANVLTF.

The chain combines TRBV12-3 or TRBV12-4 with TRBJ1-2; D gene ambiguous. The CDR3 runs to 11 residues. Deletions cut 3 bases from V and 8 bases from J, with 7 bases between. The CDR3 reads CASSFSGGYTF. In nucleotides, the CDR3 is TGTGCCAGCAGTTTCTCCGGAGGCTACACCTTC.

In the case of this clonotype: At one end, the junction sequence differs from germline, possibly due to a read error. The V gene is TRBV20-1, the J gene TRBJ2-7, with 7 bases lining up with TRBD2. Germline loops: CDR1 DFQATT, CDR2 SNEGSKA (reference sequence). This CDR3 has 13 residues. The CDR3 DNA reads TGTAGTGCCAAGGCGGGAGCATATTACGAGCAGTACTTC. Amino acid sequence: CSAKAGAYYEQYF.